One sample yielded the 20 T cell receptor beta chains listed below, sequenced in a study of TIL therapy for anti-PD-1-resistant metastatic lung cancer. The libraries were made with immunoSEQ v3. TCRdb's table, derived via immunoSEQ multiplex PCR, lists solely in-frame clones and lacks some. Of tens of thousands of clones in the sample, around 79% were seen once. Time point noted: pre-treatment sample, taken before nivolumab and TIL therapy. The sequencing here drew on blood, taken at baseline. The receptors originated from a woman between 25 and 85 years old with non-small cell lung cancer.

The CDR3 coding sequence is TGTGCCAGCAGTGGCAGGGCTGGGGCCAACGTCCTGACTTTC. Residues: CASSGRAGANVLTF. The genes are TRBV6-1 and TRBJ2-6, with a weak D call TRBD1 (5 bases). Per the germline V gene, CDR1 is MNHNS and CDR2 is SASEGT. Trimming stripped 4 bases from V and 2 bases from J, with 6 bases between. This CDR3 has 14 amino acids.

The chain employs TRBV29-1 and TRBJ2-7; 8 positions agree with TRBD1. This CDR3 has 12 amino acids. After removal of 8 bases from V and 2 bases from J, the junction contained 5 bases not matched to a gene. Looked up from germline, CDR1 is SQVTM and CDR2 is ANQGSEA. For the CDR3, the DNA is TGCAGCACCAGGACAGGGACCTACGAGCAGTACTTC. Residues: CSTRTGTYEQYF.

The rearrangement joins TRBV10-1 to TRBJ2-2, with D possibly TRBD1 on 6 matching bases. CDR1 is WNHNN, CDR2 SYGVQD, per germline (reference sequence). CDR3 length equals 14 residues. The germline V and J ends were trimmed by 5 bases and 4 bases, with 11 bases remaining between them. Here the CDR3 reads CASSPRTVTGELFF. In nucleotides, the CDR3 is TGCGCCAGCAGTCCTCGGACAGTCACCGGGGAGCTGTTTTTT.

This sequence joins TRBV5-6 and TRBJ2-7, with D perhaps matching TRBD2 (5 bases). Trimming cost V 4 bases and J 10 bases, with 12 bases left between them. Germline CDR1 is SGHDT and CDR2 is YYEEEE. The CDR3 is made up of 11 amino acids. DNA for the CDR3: TGTGCCAGCAGCAGGGAGAGGAGACAGTACTTC. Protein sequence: CASSRERRQYF.

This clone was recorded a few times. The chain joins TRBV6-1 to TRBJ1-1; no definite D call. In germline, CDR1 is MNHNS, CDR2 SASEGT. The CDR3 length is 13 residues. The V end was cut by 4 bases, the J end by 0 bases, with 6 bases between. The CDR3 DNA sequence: TGTGCCAGCAGTGCCCAGGTGAACACTGAAGCTTTCTTT. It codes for CASSAQVNTEAFF.

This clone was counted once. This chain's CDR3 is CSVETGGANYGYTF. The CDR3 DNA reads TGCAGCGTTGAGACAGGGGGCGCGAACTATGGCTACACCTTC. This rearrangement joins TRBV29-1 to TRBJ1-2, with 10 nucleotides matching TRBD1. CDR1 SQVTM and CDR2 ANQGSEA come from the germline V gene. V gave up 3 bases and J gave up 2 bases; unmatched junction bases: 3. This CDR3 is 14 amino acids long.

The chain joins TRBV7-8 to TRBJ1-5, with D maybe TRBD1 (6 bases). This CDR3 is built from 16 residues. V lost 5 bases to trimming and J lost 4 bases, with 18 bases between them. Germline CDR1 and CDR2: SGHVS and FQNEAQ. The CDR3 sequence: CASSAPRGPKNQPQHF. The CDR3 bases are TGTGCCAGCAGCGCCCCCAGGGGCCCCAAAAATCAGCCCCAGCATTTT. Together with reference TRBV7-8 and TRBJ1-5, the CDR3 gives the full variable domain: GAGVSQSPRYKVAKRGQDVALRCDPISGHVSLFWYQQALGQGPEFLTYFQNEAQLDKSGLPSDRFFAERPEGSVSTLKIQRTQQEDSAVYLCASSAPRGPKNQPQHFGDGTRLSIL.

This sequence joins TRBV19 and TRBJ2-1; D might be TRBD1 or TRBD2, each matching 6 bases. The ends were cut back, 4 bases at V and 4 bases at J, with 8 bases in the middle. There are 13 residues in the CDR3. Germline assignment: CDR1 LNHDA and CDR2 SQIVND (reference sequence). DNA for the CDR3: TGTGCCAGTAGTAGGGGGGCATACAATGAGCAGTTCTTC. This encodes CASSRGAYNEQFF.

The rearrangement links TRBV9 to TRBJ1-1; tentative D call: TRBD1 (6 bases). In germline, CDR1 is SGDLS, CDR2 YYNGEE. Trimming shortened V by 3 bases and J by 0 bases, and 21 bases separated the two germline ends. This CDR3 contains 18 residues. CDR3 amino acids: CASSAAITGSPLNTEAFF. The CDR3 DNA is TGTGCCAGCAGCGCCGCGATAACAGGGAGTCCCTTGAACACTGAAGCTTTCTTT.

CDR3 in DNA: TGCGCCAGCAGCCCGTACGGACAGGCTGCTGGAAACACCATATATTTT. Its protein product is CASSPYGQAAGNTIYF. The genes are TRBV5-1 and TRBJ1-3; 7 nucleotides match TRBD1. Germline V CDR1 and CDR2: SGHRS, YFSETQ. The CDR3 is 16 amino acids. After removal of 4 bases from V and 2 bases from J, the junction contained 9 bases not matched to a gene.

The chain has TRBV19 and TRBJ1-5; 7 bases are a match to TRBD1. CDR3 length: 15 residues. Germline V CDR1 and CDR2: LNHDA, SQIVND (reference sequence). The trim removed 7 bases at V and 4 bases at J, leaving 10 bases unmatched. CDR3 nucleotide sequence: TGTGCCAGTACAGACAGGGTAGCGTGGAATCAGCCCCAGCATTTT. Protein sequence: CASTDRVAWNQPQHF.

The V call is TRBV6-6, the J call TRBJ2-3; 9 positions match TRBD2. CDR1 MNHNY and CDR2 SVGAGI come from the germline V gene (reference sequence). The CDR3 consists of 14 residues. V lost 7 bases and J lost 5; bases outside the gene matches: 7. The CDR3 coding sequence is TGTGCCAGCAAGGCGGGAGGGCGAGGAGATACGCAGTATTTT. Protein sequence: CASKAGGRGDTQYF.

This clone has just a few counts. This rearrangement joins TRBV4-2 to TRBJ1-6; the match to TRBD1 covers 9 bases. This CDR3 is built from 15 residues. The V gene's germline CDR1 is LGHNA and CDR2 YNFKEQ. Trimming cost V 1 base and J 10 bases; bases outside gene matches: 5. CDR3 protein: CASSQVQGARSPLHF. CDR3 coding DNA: TGTGCCAGCAGCCAAGTACAGGGGGCTCGGTCACCCCTCCACTTT.

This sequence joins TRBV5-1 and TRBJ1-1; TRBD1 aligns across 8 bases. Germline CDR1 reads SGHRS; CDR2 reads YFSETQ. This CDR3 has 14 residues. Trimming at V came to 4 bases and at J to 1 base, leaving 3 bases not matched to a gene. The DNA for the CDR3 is TGCGCCAGCAGCAGAGGGACAGGGAACACTGAAGCTTTCTTT. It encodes CASSRGTGNTEAFF.

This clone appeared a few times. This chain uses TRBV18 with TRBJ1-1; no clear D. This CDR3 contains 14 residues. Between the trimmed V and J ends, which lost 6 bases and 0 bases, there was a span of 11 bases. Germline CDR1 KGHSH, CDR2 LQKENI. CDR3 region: CASSTDQMNTEAFF. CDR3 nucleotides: TGTGCCAGCTCTACGGACCAGATGAACACTGAAGCTTTCTTT.

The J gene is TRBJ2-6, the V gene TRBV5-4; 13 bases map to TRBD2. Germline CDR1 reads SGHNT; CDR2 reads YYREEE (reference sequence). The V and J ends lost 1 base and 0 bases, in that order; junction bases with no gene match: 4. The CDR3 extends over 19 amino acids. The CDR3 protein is CASSLTGLAGYSGANVLTF. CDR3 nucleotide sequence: TGTGCCAGCAGCTTGACGGGACTAGCGGGGTACTCTGGGGCCAACGTCCTGACTTTC.

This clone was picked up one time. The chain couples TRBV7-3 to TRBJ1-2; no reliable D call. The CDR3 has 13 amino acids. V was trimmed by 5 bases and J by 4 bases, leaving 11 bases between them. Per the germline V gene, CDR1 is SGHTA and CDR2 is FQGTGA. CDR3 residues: CASSRVDSYGYTF. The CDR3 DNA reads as TGTGCCAGCAGCCGGGTAGATAGCTATGGCTACACCTTC.

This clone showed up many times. The CDR3 reads CASSSDRPGEQFF. Written as DNA, the CDR3 is TGTGCCAGCAGCTCGGACCGACCCGGTGAGCAGTTCTTC. This chain joins TRBV7-6 and TRBJ2-1, with D hard to call. Germline CDR1 reads SGHVS; CDR2 reads FNYEAQ. V dropped 4 bases and J dropped 9 bases, with 13 bases sitting between them. The CDR3 runs to 13 residues.

In DNA, the CDR3 is TGTGCCAGCAGCAGGACTAGCGGGAGTTACAATGAGCAGTTCTTC. The encoded protein is CASSRTSGSYNEQFF. The genes are TRBV5-4 and TRBJ2-1; the match to TRBD2 covers 13 bases. V lost 4 bases, J lost 4 bases, and 2 bases stayed unmatched. This CDR3 comprises 15 residues. Germline loops: CDR1 SGHNT, CDR2 YYREEE (reference sequence).

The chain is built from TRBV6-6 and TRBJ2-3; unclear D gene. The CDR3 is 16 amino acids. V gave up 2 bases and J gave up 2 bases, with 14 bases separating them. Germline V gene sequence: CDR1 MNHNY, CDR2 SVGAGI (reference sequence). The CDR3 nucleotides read TGTGCCAGCAGTTACGGCCCAGCCGGCATCACAGATACGCAGTATTTT. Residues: CASSYGPAGITDTQYF.